Listed here are 9 T cell receptor beta chains from one sample, sequenced in a study of spatial heterogeneity in lung cancer. The time point denotes: sample taken at primary tumor resection. The authors sequenced whole RNA from tumor, nontumor lung or frozen PBMC without sorting. TCRdb reprocessed the 5' RACE reads via MiXCR and lists one record per CDR3 protein. The profile shows over 90,000 distinct CDR3 sequences, around 9% of them singletons. Sequenced here: PBMCs, sampled at surgery. These receptors were collected from a male donor with early-stage non-small cell lung cancer.

This clonotype was detected many times. The chain links TRBV7-2 to TRBJ2-1; D uncertain. The V gene lost 5 bases and the J gene lost 4 bases, with 6 bases spanning the gap. CDR3 length: 12 amino acids. Germline CDR1 and CDR2: SGHTA and FQGNSA. CDR3 DNA sequence: TGTGCCAGCAGCCTCGTTTACAATGAGCAGTTCTTC. Translated: CASSLVYNEQFF.

The sample holds a few counts of this clonotype. The chain has TRBV5-1 and TRBJ2-7; D gene uncertain. V gave up 0 bases and J gave up 6 bases, with 13 bases separating them. The CDR3 length is 14 residues. Germline CDR1 is SGHRS and CDR2 is YFSETQ. CDR3 in amino acids: CASSLGPATGEQYF. The DNA of the CDR3 is TGCGCCAGCAGCTTGGGACCGGCTACGGGCGAGCAGTACTTC.

The chain is built from TRBV3-1 and TRBJ2-7; 13 bases match TRBD2. J gave up 5 bases and V 4 bases, and 2 bases lay outside the gene matches. Looked up from germline, CDR1 is LGHDT and CDR2 is YNNKEL (reference sequence). The CDR3 spans 14 residues. CDR3 in amino acids: CASSPGLAGNEQYF. The DNA for the CDR3 is TGTGCCAGCAGCCCGGGACTAGCGGGGAACGAGCAGTACTTC.

This clonotype has just a few counts. Compared with germline, one end of the junction differs, possibly owing to a read error. This chain uses TRBV28 with TRBJ2-3, with D perhaps matching TRBD2 (6 bases). The CDR3 consists of 15 residues. CDR1 MDHEN and CDR2 SYDVKM come from the germline V gene. The CDR3 reads CANSLGGTFTDTQYF. CDR3 in DNA: TGTGCCAACAGTTTGGGTGGGACTTTCACAGATACGCAGTATTTT. Full variable domain (rest looked up from reference TRBV28 and TRBJ2-3): DVKVTQSSRYLVKRTGEKVFLECVQDMDHENMFWYRQDPGLGLRLIYFSYDVKMKEKGDIPEGYSVSREKKERFSLILESASTNQTSMYLCANSLGGTFTDTQYFGPGTRLTVL.

In this sample, this clonotype turned up many times. The CDR3 reads CASSQAYEQYF. The CDR3 DNA reads as TGTGCCAGCAGCCAAGCCTACGAGCAGTACTTC. The V call is TRBV3-1, the J call TRBJ2-7; the D is unclear. The germline V and J ends were trimmed by 1 base and 2 bases, with 0 bases remaining between them. This CDR3 region has 11 residues. In germline, CDR1 is LGHDT, CDR2 YNNKEL (reference sequence).

This clonotype turned up a few times. The chain joins TRBV20-1 to TRBJ2-5, with TRBD1 as a possible D gene (5 bases). The CDR3 runs 12 residues. V lost 1 base, J lost 5 bases, and 8 bases lay in between. From germline, CDR1 is DFQATT and CDR2 SNEGSKA (reference sequence). CDR3 sequence reads: CSARAKGETQYF. Here the CDR3 DNA reads TGCAGTGCTAGAGCTAAGGGGGAGACCCAGTACTTC.

This clonotype was found many times. The chain couples TRBV5-1 to TRBJ2-3; D call uncertain. The V end was cut by 0 bases, the J end by 2 bases, with 7 bases between. The CDR3 has 14 residues. Germline values: CDR1 SGHRS, CDR2 YFSETQ. This chain's CDR3 is CASSLGHSTDTQYF. CDR3 DNA sequence: TGCGCCAGCAGCTTGGGACACTCCACAGATACGCAGTATTTT.

This clonotype was observed a handful of times. The V call is TRBV3-1, the J call TRBJ1-5; possibly TRBD1 for D (5 bases). CDR1 is LGHDT, CDR2 YNNKEL, per germline (reference sequence). With 3 bases removed from V and 4 bases from J, the gap between germline ends came to 13 bases. The CDR3 is 15 amino acids. The CDR3 loop is CASSHGHLGNQPQHF. The CDR3 coding sequence is TGTGCCAGCAGCCACGGACACCTAGGGAATCAGCCCCAGCATTTT.

This clonotype has just a few counts. The J gene is TRBJ2-1, the V gene TRBV5-1; possible D gene TRBD2, 5 bases. This CDR3 region has 16 residues. The V end was cut by 1 base, the J end by 0 bases, with 11 bases between. Germline V gene data show CDR1 as SGHRS and CDR2 as YFSETQ. This chain's CDR3 is CASSLQPGSSYNEQFF. In DNA, the CDR3 is TGCGCCAGCAGCTTGCAGCCGGGGAGCTCCTACAATGAGCAGTTCTTC.